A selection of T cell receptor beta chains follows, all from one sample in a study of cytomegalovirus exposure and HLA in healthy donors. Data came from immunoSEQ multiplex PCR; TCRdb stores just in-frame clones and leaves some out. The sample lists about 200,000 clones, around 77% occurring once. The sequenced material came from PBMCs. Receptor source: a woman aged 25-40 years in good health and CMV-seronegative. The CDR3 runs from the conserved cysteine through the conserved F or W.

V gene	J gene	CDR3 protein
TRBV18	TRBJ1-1	CASSPSLGANTEAFF
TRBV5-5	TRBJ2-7	CASSLSSGAYEQYF
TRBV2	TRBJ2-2	CASSEARDTGELFF
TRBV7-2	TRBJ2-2	CASSLMGGPGELFF
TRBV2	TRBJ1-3	CASSEGGPGNTIYF
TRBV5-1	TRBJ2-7	CASSPTGGVYEQYF
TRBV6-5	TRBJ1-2	CASSTSGGLYGYTF
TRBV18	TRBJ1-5	CASSPGAGGNQPQHF
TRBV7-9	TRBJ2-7	CASSLGGYGGQGSHEQYF
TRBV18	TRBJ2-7	CASSPGLVSHEQYF
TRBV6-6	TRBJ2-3	CASTRDSDTQYF
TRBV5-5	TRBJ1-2	CASSFDPSDRRRGYRYTF
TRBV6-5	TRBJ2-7	CASRDRAYEQYF
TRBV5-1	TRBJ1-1	CASSLVSGASTEAFF
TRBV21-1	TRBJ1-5	CASSKRTRGCQPQHF
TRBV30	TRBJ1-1	CAWSGTGVAEAFF
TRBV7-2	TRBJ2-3	CASSYRSDTQYF
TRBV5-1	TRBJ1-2	CAISGTGLLSYGYTF
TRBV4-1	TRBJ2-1	CASSQVGRGHYNEQFF